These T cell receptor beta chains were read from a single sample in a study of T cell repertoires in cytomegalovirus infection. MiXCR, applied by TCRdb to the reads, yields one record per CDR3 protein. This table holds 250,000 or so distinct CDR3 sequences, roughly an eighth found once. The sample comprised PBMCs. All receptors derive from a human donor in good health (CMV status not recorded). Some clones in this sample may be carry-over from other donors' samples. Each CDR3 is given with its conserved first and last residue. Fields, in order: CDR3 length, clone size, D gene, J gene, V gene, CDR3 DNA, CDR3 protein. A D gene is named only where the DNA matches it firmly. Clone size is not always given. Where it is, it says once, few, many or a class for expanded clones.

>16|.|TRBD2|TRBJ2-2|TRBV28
TGTGCCAGCAGTTTGGGGCTAGCGGGATCGACCGGGGAGCTGTTTTTT
CASSLGLAGSTGELFF
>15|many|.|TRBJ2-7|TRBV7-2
TGTGCCTCCTCGGTAGGGGGAGGAATCCCCCACGAGCAGTACTTC
CASSVGGGIPHEQYF
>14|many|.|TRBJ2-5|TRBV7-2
TGTGCCAGCAGCTTATTAAACTGGCAAGAGACCCAGTACTTC
CASSLLNWQETQYF
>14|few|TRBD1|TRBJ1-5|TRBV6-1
TGCTATTCCACCGGGACAGTGAGCAATCAGCCCCAGCATTTT
CYSTGTVSNQPQHF
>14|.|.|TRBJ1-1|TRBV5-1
TGCGCCAGCAGCTTGAGGGAGGGGGGATCTGAAGCTTTCTTT
CASSLREGGSEAFF
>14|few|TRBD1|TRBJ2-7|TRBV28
TGTGCCAGCAGTTCGTGGGACAGGGGCTACGAGCAGTACTTC
CASSSWDRGYEQYF
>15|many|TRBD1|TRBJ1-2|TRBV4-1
TGCGCCAGCAGCCAGCCAGGGGACAGGGGAGGTGGCTACACCTTC
CASSQPGDRGGGYTF
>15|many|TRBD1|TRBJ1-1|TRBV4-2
TGTGCCAGCAGCCAAAGAGCGACAGGGGATTCTGAAGCTTTCTTT
CASSQRATGDSEAFF
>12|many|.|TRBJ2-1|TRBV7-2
TGTGCCAGCAGCCTGCGGACAGAGGTGCAGTTCTTC
CASSLRTEVQFF
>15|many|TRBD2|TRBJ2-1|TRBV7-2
TGTGCCAGCAGCTTAGTTCGGGGGGAATACAATGAGCAGTTCTTC
CASSLVRGEYNEQFF
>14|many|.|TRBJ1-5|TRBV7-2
TGTGCCAGCAGCTCCGGGGTTACCAATCAGCCCCAGCATTTT
CASSSGVTNQPQHF
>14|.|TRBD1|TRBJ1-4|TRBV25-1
TGTGCCAGCAGTAGACAGGGGGCAGGAGAAAAACTGTTTTTT
CASSRQGAGEKLFF
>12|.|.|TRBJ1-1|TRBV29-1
TGCAGCGTCCGTAAGGGGGATACTGAAGCTTTCTTT
CSVRKGDTEAFF
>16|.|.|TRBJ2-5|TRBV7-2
TGTGCCAGCGGCTTAGATCTCGGGGGCACGTCGGAGACCCAGTACTTC
CASGLDLGGTSETQYF
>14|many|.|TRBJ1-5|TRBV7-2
TGTGCCAGCAGCTGGACAGTTAGCAATCAGCCCCAGCATTTT
CASSWTVSNQPQHF
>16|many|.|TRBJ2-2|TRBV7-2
TGTGCCAGCAGCCTTAGACCCCTGTTGAACACCGGGGAGCTGTTTTTT
CASSLRPLLNTGELFF
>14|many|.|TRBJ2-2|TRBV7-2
TGTGCCAGCAGCCGACCTCAGGCAGCCGGGGAGCTGTTTTTT
CASSRPQAAGELFF
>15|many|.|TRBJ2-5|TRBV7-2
TGTGCCAGCAGCCGTCCGGGACCCAGCGGGGAGACCCAGTACTTC
CASSRPGPSGETQYF
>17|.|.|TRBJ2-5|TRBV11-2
TGTGCCAGCAGCTTAGATATTTGGGAGCGTCGTAAAGAGACCCAGTACTTC
CASSLDIWERRKETQYF
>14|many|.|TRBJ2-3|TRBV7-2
TGTGCCAGCAGCACCACTGATCTCACAGATACGCAGTATTTT
CASSTTDLTDTQYF
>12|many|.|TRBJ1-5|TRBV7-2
TGTGCCAGCAGCTCTGTCAATCAGCCCCAGCATTTT
CASSSVNQPQHF
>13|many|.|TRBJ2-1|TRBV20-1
TGCAGTGCTAGTCGGCAGGCGGGATATGAGCAGTTCTTC
CSASRQAGYEQFF
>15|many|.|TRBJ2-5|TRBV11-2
TGTGCCAGCAGCTTACTAGGGCAGGTGGGGGAGACCCAGTACTTC
CASSLLGQVGETQYF
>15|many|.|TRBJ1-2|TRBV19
TGTGCCAGTAGTTCCTACAGGGATGGCTACTATGGCTACACCTTC
CASSSYRDGYYGYTF
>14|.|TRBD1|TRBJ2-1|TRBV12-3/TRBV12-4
TGTGCCAGCAGTGGACAGGGGAGAGGGAATGAGCAGTTCTTC
CASSGQGRGNEQFF
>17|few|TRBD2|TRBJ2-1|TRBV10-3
TGTGCCATCAGTCAGGGGGGGACTAGCGGGGGGGCAAATGAGCAGTTCTTC
CAISQGGTSGGANEQFF
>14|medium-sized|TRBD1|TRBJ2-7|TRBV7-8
TGTGCCAGCAGCTCCTTCACAGGGGGGTACGAGCAGTACTTC
CASSSFTGGYEQYF
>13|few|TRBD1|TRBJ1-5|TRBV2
TGTGCCGCACAGGGGTTCGGAAATCAGCCCCAGCATTTT
CAAQGFGNQPQHF
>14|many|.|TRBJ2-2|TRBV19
TGTGCCAGTATTAGGGGATCCGGCACCGGGGAGCTGTTTTTT
CASIRGSGTGELFF
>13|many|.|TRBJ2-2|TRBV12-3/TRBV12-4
TGTGCCAGCAGGGGGGTGAACACCGGGGAGCTGTTTTTT
CASRGVNTGELFF
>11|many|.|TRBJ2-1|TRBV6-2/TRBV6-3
TGTGCCAGCCTCGGAGTACATGAGCAGTTCTTC
CASLGVHEQFF
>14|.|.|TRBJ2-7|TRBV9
TGTGCCAGCAGCGTGTCGCCGAGGATCCACGAGCAGTACTTC
CASSVSPRIHEQYF
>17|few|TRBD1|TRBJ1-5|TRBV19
TGTGCCAGTAGTATACCTCGGGACAGGGGGAGCAATCAGCCCCAGCATTTT
CASSIPRDRGSNQPQHF
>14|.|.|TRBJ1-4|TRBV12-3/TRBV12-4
TGTGCCAGCCTCGTCGGGGCAACTAATGAAAAACTGTTTTTT
CASLVGATNEKLFF
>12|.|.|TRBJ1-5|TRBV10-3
TGTGCCATTGGGGACGCGAATCAGCCCCAGCATTTT
CAIGDANQPQHF
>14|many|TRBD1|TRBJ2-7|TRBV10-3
TGTGCCATCAGCCCCGGGACAGCGAGTTACGAGCAGTACTTC
CAISPGTASYEQYF
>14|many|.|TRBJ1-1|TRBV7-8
TGTGCCAGCAGCCCCCTCCAAGGGCGAACTGAAGCTTTCTTT
CASSPLQGRTEAFF
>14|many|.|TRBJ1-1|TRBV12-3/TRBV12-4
TGTGCCAGCAGCTCAGTGGGTGGTTGGACTGAAGCTTTCTTT
CASSSVGGWTEAFF
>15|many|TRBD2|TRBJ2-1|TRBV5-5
TGTGCCAGCAGCTCTGAAGGGACTAGCGAATGGGGGAAGTTCTTC
CASSSEGTSEWGKFF
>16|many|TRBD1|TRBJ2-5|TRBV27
TGTGCCAGCAGTTCCGCCAGGGCAGGGGGACAAGAGACCCAGTACTTC
CASSSARAGGQETQYF
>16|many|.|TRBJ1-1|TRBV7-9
TGTGCCAGCAGCTCCCGCGGGGGAATATTGAACACTGAAGCTTTCTTT
CASSSRGGILNTEAFF
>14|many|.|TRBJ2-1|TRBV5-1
TGCGCCAGCAGCCTGAAGGGTCGGGACAATGAGCAGTTCTTC
CASSLKGRDNEQFF
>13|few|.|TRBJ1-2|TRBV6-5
TGTGCCAGCAGGGAGTGGGGCGGGTATGGCTACACCTTC
CASREWGGYGYTF
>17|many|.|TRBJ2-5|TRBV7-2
TGTGCCAGCAGCTTAGTCGGGGTAGCGAGAGACCAAGAGACCCAGTACTTC
CASSLVGVARDQETQYF
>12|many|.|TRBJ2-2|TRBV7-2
TGTGCCAGCAGCGCACGGGCCGGGGAGCTGTTTTTT
CASSARAGELFF
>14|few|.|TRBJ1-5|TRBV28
TGTGCCAGCAGTTTTGGGTCAGGCAATCAGCCCCAGCATTTT
CASSFGSGNQPQHF
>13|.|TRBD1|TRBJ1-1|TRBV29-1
TGCAGCGCTCGGACAGGAGGGGACACTGAAGCTTTCTTT
CSARTGGDTEAFF